The entry that follows covers one T cell receptor beta chain sequence. The V gene lost 6 bases and the J gene lost 4 bases, with 17 bases spanning the gap. The CDR3 contains 15 residues. Germline V gene data show CDR1 as MDHEN and CDR2 as SYDVKM. Per the original data handling: Amplifying reference gene primers gave estimates of nucleated cell counts. Sequencing used immunoSEQ multiplex PCR; TCRdb keeps in-frame clones, though not all of them. V and J calls and clone size come straight from that table; D and trimming were deduced from the DNA. Found here are about 300,000 clones, approximately 89% of them singletons; the top ten hold just under 7%. The source of the sample is a study of blood T cell repertoires in COVID-19. Overall study: Samples came from the United States, Italy and Spain, spanning acute and convalescent COVID-19. From T cells, B-cell-depleted T cells, or PBMCs came the material, which was cDNA or gDNA.

The rearrangement links TRBV28 to TRBJ2-3, with D possibly TRBD1 on 5 matching bases. The TCR comes from a woman aged 25 to 39 who had recovered from COVID-19. Sequences were obtained from peripheral blood. The CDR3 sequence: CASRLAPQGPDTQYF. CDR3 coding DNA: TGTGCCAGCAGGCTTGCCCCCCAGGGTCCAGATACGCAGTATTTT.